One sample yielded the 3 T cell receptor beta chains listed below, sequenced in a study of CD8+ T cells in alopecia areata. Stated treatment: oral pan-JAK inhibitor, 5-10 mg twice daily. cDNA serving as the sequencing template came from extracted, reverse transcribed RNA. Generated by immunoSEQ multiplex PCR, the TCRdb table keeps only in-frame clones and is missing some. The repertoire holds 200,000 or so clones, with 58% as singletons. The starting material was CD4+ T cells sorted from blood, obtained at week 24, from a patient treated with tofacitinib. The receptors come from a human donor with alopecia areata.

CDR3 loop: CASSLTTGRTGELFF. The CDR3 DNA is TGCGCCAGCAGCTTGACGACAGGGAGGACCGGGGAGCTGTTTTTT. The chain joins TRBV5-1 to TRBJ2-2; a weak D match, TRBD1 (7 bases). Per the germline V gene, CDR1 is SGHRS and CDR2 is YFSETQ. Trimming removed 1 base at V and 5 bases at J, with 12 bases between. CDR3 length equals 15 residues.

This clone has just a few counts. The chain carries TRBV6-5 and TRBJ1-2; D might be TRBD1 (5 bases). V was pared by 4 bases and J by 7 bases, with 16 bases between. The CDR3 covers 14 residues. Germline V gene sequence: CDR1 MNHEY, CDR2 SVGAGI. CDR3 DNA: TGTGCCAGCAGTTCCCTAGGGGAATCGGGTGGCTACACCTTC. Its protein product is CASSSLGESGGYTF.

This chain connects TRBV5-1 to TRBJ2-5; no clear D. The germline gives CDR1 SGHRS, CDR2 YFSETQ. The CDR3 contains 13 residues. V was shortened by 2 bases and J by 2 bases, with 7 bases between the two germline ends. CDR3 in DNA: TGCGCCAGCAGCTTTCACGGGCAAGAGACCCAGTACTTC. It yields the protein CASSFHGQETQYF.